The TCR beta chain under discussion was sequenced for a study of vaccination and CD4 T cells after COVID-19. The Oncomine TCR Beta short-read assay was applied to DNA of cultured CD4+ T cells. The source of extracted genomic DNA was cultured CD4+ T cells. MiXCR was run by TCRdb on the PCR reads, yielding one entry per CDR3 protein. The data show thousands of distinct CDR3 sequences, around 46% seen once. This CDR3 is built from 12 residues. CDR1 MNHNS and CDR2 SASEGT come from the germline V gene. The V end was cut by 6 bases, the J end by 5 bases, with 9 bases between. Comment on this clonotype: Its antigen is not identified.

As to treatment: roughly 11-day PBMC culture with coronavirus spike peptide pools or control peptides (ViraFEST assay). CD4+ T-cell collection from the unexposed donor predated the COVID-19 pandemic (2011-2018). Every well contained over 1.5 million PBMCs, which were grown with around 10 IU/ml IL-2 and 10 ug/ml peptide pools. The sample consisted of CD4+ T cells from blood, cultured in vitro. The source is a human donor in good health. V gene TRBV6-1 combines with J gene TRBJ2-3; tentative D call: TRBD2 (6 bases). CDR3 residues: CASSPEGDTQYF. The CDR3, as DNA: TGTGCCAGCAGCCCGGAGGGAGATACGCAGTATTTT.